This entry describes one T cell receptor beta chain. Its antigen is still unknown. This CDR3 has 16 amino acids. Per germline, CDR1 SQVTM and CDR2 ANQGSEA. With 5 bases clipped from V and 3 bases from J, the junction kept 14 bases outside the gene matches. Unique molecular identifiers were used in preparing the TCRbeta library. One entry per CDR3 protein results from TCRdb running MiXCR on the PCR reads. The data show under 450,000 distinct CDR3 sequences, 15% to 20% seen once. This sample was included in a study of T-cell reconstitution after alpha-beta-depleted transplantation in children. Study outcomes and limitations: It was reported that alpha-beta T cells came from several hundred expanded graft clones (about two months after transplant).

The receptor's source is a boy younger than two who had a stem cell transplant for Wiskott-Aldrich syndrome, so the T cells may come from the graft donor. The sample here was PBMCs, mostly from graft donor cells, taken 360 days after TCRalphabeta/CD19-depleted stem cell transplant. The chain recombines TRBV29-1 with TRBJ2-7; TRBD1 aligns across 9 bases. In nucleotides, the CDR3 is TGCAGCGTTTATATGGTACAGGGGGCTTTCTTCTACGAGCAGTACTTC. Residues: CSVYMVQGAFFYEQYF.